Listed below are T cell receptor beta chains from one sample, sequenced in a study of tumor-infiltrating lymphocytes in primary liver carcinoma. MiXCR, run by TCRdb on the multiplex PCR reads, gives a single entry per CDR3 protein. The sample consists of about 190,000 distinct CDR3 sequences, 85% of them appearing once. Sequenced material: tumor tissue from primary liver carcinoma. These receptors were taken from a man between 35 and 55 years old with primary liver carcinoma and hepatitis B virus infection. Both conserved end residues are trimmed from each CDR3. The order of the fields is J gene, V gene, CDR3 protein.

j_call: TRBJ2-3; v_call: TRBV12-3/TRBV12-4; cdr3_aa: ASSLRTSGVTDTQY
j_call: TRBJ2-3; v_call: TRBV2; cdr3_aa: ASRATHGRGTDTQY
j_call: TRBJ2-1; v_call: TRBV29-1; cdr3_aa: SFEVGGRGQGEHF
j_call: TRBJ2-5; v_call: TRBV29-1; cdr3_aa: SAATGVSESQY
j_call: TRBJ2-7; v_call: TRBV29-1; cdr3_aa: SALFQGRHEQY
j_call: TRBJ2-3; v_call: TRBV29-1; cdr3_aa: SVAGVDGRSMDTQY
j_call: TRBJ1-6; v_call: TRBV20-1; cdr3_aa: SVREGTGFVSPLH
j_call: TRBJ2-2; v_call: TRBV29-1; cdr3_aa: SVGTGPDTGELS
j_call: TRBJ1-2; v_call: TRBV4-3; cdr3_aa: PSSQDRPGPGYT
j_call: TRBJ2-1; v_call: TRBV11-3; cdr3_aa: PSNLGVSNNVQF
j_call: TRBJ2-2; v_call: TRBV10-2; cdr3_aa: ASSHAGEQF
j_call: TRBJ2-4; v_call: TRBV11-1; cdr3_aa: ASSFPGTRGIKKIQY
j_call: TRBJ2-7; v_call: TRBV4-1; cdr3_aa: ANSQDSDKEEQY
j_call: TRBJ2-7; v_call: TRBV29-1; cdr3_aa: NGGYSAYKQY
j_call: .; v_call: TRBV7-2; cdr3_aa: ASSLDGASPEQF
j_call: TRBJ1-6; v_call: TRBV4-3; cdr3_aa: AGSSRDRGRNSPLL
j_call: TRBJ2-3; v_call: TRBV24-1; cdr3_aa: AISGRGTTNTDTQY
j_call: TRBJ1-1; v_call: TRBV29-1; cdr3_aa: SGGLEGYQNTEAF
j_call: TRBJ2-7; v_call: TRBV11-1; cdr3_aa: ASISSRGGEQY
j_call: TRBJ2-5; v_call: TRBV11-2; cdr3_aa: ASSPSSIQGTWRETQY
j_call: TRBJ2-7; v_call: TRBV4-2; cdr3_aa: VSSQERLETGGREQY
j_call: TRBJ1-2; v_call: TRBV6-5; cdr3_aa: ASSYLTGGIFGYI
j_call: TRBJ2-2; v_call: TRBV6-1; cdr3_aa: ASIPTRGVTGELF
j_call: TRBJ1-2; v_call: TRBV12-3/TRBV12-4; cdr3_aa: ASSLGMGASCT
j_call: TRBJ2-5; v_call: TRBV6-6; cdr3_aa: ASSPQETQN
j_call: TRBJ2-1; v_call: TRBV4-2; cdr3_aa: VGSHWRGTYNEQF
j_call: TRBJ2-1; v_call: TRBV6-1; cdr3_aa: ASSKSSGRYNEQF
j_call: TRBJ2-1; v_call: TRBV6-5; cdr3_aa: ASCQVGGVVKQF
j_call: TRBJ2-2; v_call: TRBV19; cdr3_aa: PSSIKALAGELF
j_call: TRBJ2-1; v_call: TRBV10-3; cdr3_aa: AIQGTQGNEQL
j_call: TRBJ2-7; v_call: TRBV7-8; cdr3_aa: ANSLKGGTTVTLKQY
j_call: TRBJ2-2; v_call: TRBV7-9; cdr3_aa: ASRLWVGELF
j_call: TRBJ1-1; v_call: TRBV5-6; cdr3_aa: ASSFRSAGEAAF
j_call: TRBJ1-5; v_call: TRBV12-3/TRBV12-4; cdr3_aa: ASSLAVVNSNQPHH
j_call: TRBJ2-7; v_call: TRBV14; cdr3_aa: GSSSTGRVYYEEY
j_call: TRBJ2-7; v_call: TRBV6-5; cdr3_aa: ASSRIGGASYEQY
j_call: TRBJ1-2; v_call: TRBV7-8; cdr3_aa: ASSLIGDGYT
j_call: TRBJ2-1; v_call: TRBV12-3/TRBV12-4; cdr3_aa: ANSLEGRGGNEQF
j_call: TRBJ2-5; v_call: TRBV6-5; cdr3_aa: SSSFQGETQY
j_call: TRBJ1-6; v_call: TRBV6-5; cdr3_aa: ASSYAIPGEWHNSHLH
j_call: TRBJ1-6; v_call: TRBV11-1; cdr3_aa: ASSRTLVLPLH
j_call: TRBJ1-1; v_call: TRBV29-1; cdr3_aa: SVEDSGIEVF
j_call: TRBJ1-2; v_call: TRBV29-1; cdr3_aa: SDLGQTNYGYT
j_call: TRBJ1-4; v_call: TRBV5-1; cdr3_aa: ASGLDGRPNEKQF
j_call: TRBJ2-3; v_call: TRBV28; cdr3_aa: AGSLGGTTDTQY
j_call: TRBJ1-5; v_call: TRBV12-3/TRBV12-4; cdr3_aa: ASSFAGGNQPQH
j_call: TRBJ2-2; v_call: TRBV6-5; cdr3_aa: ASIYLGNSGELF
j_call: TRBJ2-7; v_call: TRBV12-3/TRBV12-4; cdr3_aa: TSSQYLEQY
j_call: TRBJ2-2; v_call: TRBV7-8; cdr3_aa: VSGGDTGELF
j_call: TRBJ2-2; v_call: TRBV7-2; cdr3_aa: ASRIAGVGGELF
j_call: TRBJ2-7; v_call: TRBV5-6; cdr3_aa: ASSLSAVASTYVQY
j_call: TRBJ2-7; v_call: TRBV4-3; cdr3_aa: TNSPRDRASLYEQY
j_call: TRBJ2-1; v_call: TRBV11-2; cdr3_aa: ASSLVGLSSSYNEQF
j_call: TRBJ2-7; v_call: TRBV30; cdr3_aa: AWSVQGPYEQY
j_call: TRBJ1-1; v_call: TRBV4-1; cdr3_aa: DSSQGDKGRDTEAF
j_call: TRBJ2-7; v_call: TRBV29-1; cdr3_aa: SVTPTFSGYEQY
j_call: TRBJ1-2; v_call: TRBV4-1; cdr3_aa: ASSSPVRAGGYT
j_call: TRBJ1-2; v_call: TRBV4-1; cdr3_aa: ASSQDRENYGNT